The rows below give T cell receptor beta chains drawn from one sample of a study of cytomegalovirus exposure and HLA in healthy donors. The method was immunoSEQ multiplex PCR; TCRdb's version includes in-frame clones alone and lacks a portion of them. This sample's clone table lists about 140,000 clones. Sequencing input: PBMCs. The receptors shown here come from a man in his forties in good health and CMV-seronegative. CDR3s include the opening cysteine and the closing phenylalanine or tryptophan. Each record gives: V gene, J gene, D gene, CDR3 DNA, CDR3 protein. D genes are given only for firm matches.

TRBV11-2,TRBJ2-7,-,TGTGCCAGCAGCCTCTGGACAGTATCCTACGAGCAGTACTTC,CASSLWTVSYEQYF
TRBV5-1,TRBJ1-2,-,TGCGCCAGCAGCCCGACAGCTAACTCTAACTATGGCTACACCTTC,CASSPTANSNYGYTF
TRBV27,TRBJ1-4,-,TGTGCCAGCAGTCGAGGGGGGGCTAATGAAAAACTGTTTTTT,CASSRGGANEKLFF
TRBV20-1,TRBJ2-1,-,TGCAGTGCTAGTTCCGAGAGTGAGCAGTTCTTC,CSASSESEQFF
TRBV25-1,TRBJ1-1,-,TGTGCCAGCAGTTATACTTTTGACACTGAAGCTTTCTTT,CASSYTFDTEAFF
TRBV12-5,TRBJ1-5,-,TGTGCTAGTGGTTTGGTACCCCCAGGGTTTGCTCACCAGCCCCAGCATTTT,CASGLVPPGFAHQPQHF
TRBV6-6,TRBJ2-3,-,TGTGCCAGCAGTTACTCCATGACGGGGGCGCAGTATTTT,CASSYSMTGAQYF
TRBV29-1,TRBJ2-7,TRBD1,TGCAGCGTTGATACTCCGGGACAGGAATACGAGCAGTACTTC,CSVDTPGQEYEQYF
TRBV6-1,TRBJ1-6,-,TGTGCCAGCAGTGATGTTCCGGACAGCCCCCATTCACCCCTCCACTTT,CASSDVPDSPHSPLHF
TRBV6-6,TRBJ1-1,-,TGTGCCAGCACTATTGGCGGGTCGGGGAACACTGAAGCTTTCTTT,CASTIGGSGNTEAFF